This is a list of T cell receptor beta chains from one sample in a study of blood T cell repertoires in COVID-19. TCRdb's table, derived via immunoSEQ multiplex PCR, lists solely in-frame clones and lacks some. The profile shows roughly 380,000 clones, roughly 86% of them singletons. Sequencing input: peripheral blood. All receptors come from a human donor with acute or convalescent COVID-19. The donor label of this sample is uncertain. Each CDR3 is given without its conserved first and last residue. Fields, in order: J gene, V gene, CDR3 protein.

TRBJ1-5 | TRBV3-1/TRBV3-2 | ASSLMEGQPQH
TRBJ2-1 | TRBV9 | ASSPRGMNEQF
TRBJ2-7 | TRBV9 | ASSVEAGGPRYEQY
TRBJ1-4 | TRBV28 | ASSLGGTSNEKLF
TRBJ2-3 | TRBV27 | ASSPGLAGGYSDTQY
TRBJ2-5 | TRBV7-9 | ASSVGLARGYQETQY
TRBJ2-1 | TRBV5-1 | ASSLVAGGPREQF
TRBJ1-2 | TRBV6-4 | ASSDRDRNYGYT
TRBJ2-2 | TRBV27 | ASRQGAGELF
TRBJ1-4 | TRBV18 | ASSSIDSQNEKLF
TRBJ2-5 | TRBV4-2 | ASSQENYQETQY
TRBJ2-1 | TRBV10-3 | AISSASGRVNEQF
TRBJ2-1 | TRBV30 | AWRALAGNNEQF
TRBJ2-3 | TRBV19 | ASSIRSGRNENTQY
TRBJ1-1 | TRBV7-8 | ASSFDGQLNTEAF
TRBJ2-1 | TRBV2 | ASSASGGSYNEQF
TRBJ1-5 | TRBV18 | ASSPSWGDQPQH
TRBJ2-2 | TRBV27 | ASSSTYRGGNTGELF
TRBJ2-1 | TRBV5-1 | ASSQGTAYNEQF
TRBJ1-1 | TRBV7-8 | ASSLDRGVTEAF
TRBJ1-1 | TRBV5-6 | ASSVAVTEAF
TRBJ1-1 | TRBV2 | ASISQGLNTEAF
TRBJ1-1 | TRBV18 | ASSPPMNTEAF
TRBJ2-2 | TRBV19 | ASSIDPARAGELF
TRBJ1-4 | TRBV15 | ATTRSRFATNEKLF
TRBJ2-7 | TRBV7-6 | ASSSELAGETVRQY
TRBJ2-1 | TRBV11-3 | ASSQGLAGVMF
TRBJ1-2 | TRBV27 | ASKFTGQGTGYT
TRBJ2-1 | TRBV12-3/TRBV12-4 | ASSLVGTGQF
TRBJ1-2 | TRBV7-2 | ASSLGSETVNYGYT
TRBJ2-3 | TRBV28 | ASTTRTESTDTQY
TRBJ2-3 | TRBV3-1/TRBV3-2 | ASSQGLAGGKHTQY